This T cell receptor (beta chain) was sequenced during a study of blood T cell repertoires in COVID-19. Study overall: Acute and convalescent COVID-19 samples came from the United States, Italy and Spain. PBMCs, B-cell-depleted T cells, or T cells provided the cDNA or gDNA that made up the material.

This CDR3 is 17 amino acids long. CDR1 and CDR2 from the germline V gene are KGHSH and LQKENI. V shed 5 bases, J shed 3 bases, and the junction held 15 bases outside the gene matches. Study processing details: For nucleated cells, counts were estimated from reference gene primer amplification. Assay: immunoSEQ multiplex PCR; the TCRdb copy retains only in-frame clones and omits some. V, J and clone size were drawn from that table, and D and trimming were deduced from the DNA. The sample includes tens of thousands of clones, 80% to 90% of them seen just once. The clonotype comes from an elderly man with acute or convalescent COVID-19. The chain uses TRBV18 and TRBJ2-7; TRBD1 agrees at 8 bases. The specimen was peripheral blood. The CDR3 spells CASSTTTGGEYFYEQYF. Written as DNA, the CDR3 is TGTGCCAGCTCAACTACCACAGGGGGAGAATACTTCTACGAGCAGTACTTC.